The entry below describes one T cell receptor (beta chain). The antigen remains unidentified. These data come from a study of monozygotic twins with cystic fibrosis. General study findings and limits: Clonality was generally low (median around 0.009), higher in the most severe patients.

The data were produced by immunoSEQ multiplex PCR, yet TCRdb's version contains in-frame clones alone and is incomplete. Here the sample spans about 10,000 clones, approximately 99.4% being singletons. The CDR3 runs to 13 residues. Trimming took off 8 bases at V and 3 bases at J, with 11 bases between the two ends. Germline-derived CDR1 and CDR2 are SNHLY and FYNNEI. The source is a man aged 18 to 35 with cystic fibrosis. Sequenced material: blood. The V gene is TRBV2, the J gene TRBJ2-1, with a possible D match to TRBD1 (6 bases). In DNA, the CDR3 is TGTGCCAGCCGGGACACAAACTACAATGAGCAGTTCTTC. Translated, it gives CASRDTNYNEQFF.